This entry lists 23 T cell receptor beta chains sequenced from one sample in a study of blood T cell repertoires in COVID-19. Here immunoSEQ multiplex PCR was the method, and the copy in TCRdb shows in-frame clones only, minus some. In the table there are approximately 120,000 clones, roughly 79% of which are singletons. Sequenced input: peripheral blood. These receptors all stem from a human donor in a cohort sampled during active COVID-19.

This sequence joins TRBV9 and TRBJ2-5; a weak D match, TRBD2 (5 bases). Germline values: CDR1 SGDLS, CDR2 YYNGEE. This CDR3 has 15 residues. V dropped 0 bases and J dropped 0 bases, with 9 bases sitting between them. CDR3 region: CASSVGVRDQETQYF. CDR3 sequence (DNA): TGTGCCAGCAGCGTAGGGGTGAGGGACCAAGAGACCCAGTACTTC.

This clone was seen a few times. The chain has TRBV10-1 and TRBJ2-7; 12 bases match TRBD2. Germline-derived CDR1 and CDR2 are WNHNN and SYGVQD (reference sequence). V lost 5 bases to trimming and J lost 5 bases; unmatched junction nucleotides: 4. The CDR3 extends over 14 amino acids. As DNA, the CDR3 is TGCGCCAGCAGTCCGGGACTAGCGGGCCACGAGCAGTACTTC. It specifies CASSPGLAGHEQYF.

This clone was seen once. The chain recombines TRBV28 with TRBJ2-5; 9 bases match TRBD1. The germline V gene encodes CDR1 MDHEN and CDR2 SYDVKM. The CDR3 consists of 16 residues. The junction had 9 bases not matched to a gene; V was cut back by 3 bases and J by 4 bases. CDR3 sequence: CASSFRTGAWGETQYF. CDR3 DNA: TGTGCCAGCAGTTTCAGGACAGGGGCATGGGGAGAGACCCAGTACTTC.

This clone has only a few counts. The chain joins TRBV9 to TRBJ2-3; TRBD1 aligns across 9 bases. The CDR3 sequence is 13 residues long. With V trimmed by 6 bases and J by 3 bases, 2 bases remained unmatched. Germline CDR1 reads SGDLS; CDR2 reads YYNGEE. CDR3 protein: CASTGTGTDTQYF. The DNA for the CDR3 is TGTGCCAGCACCGGGACAGGGACAGATACGCAGTATTTT.

This chain links TRBV19 with TRBJ2-2, with TRBD2 as a possible D gene (6 bases). Between the trimmed V and J ends, which lost 1 base and 4 bases, there was a span of 7 bases. Looked up from germline, CDR1 is LNHDA and CDR2 is SQIVND (reference sequence). This CDR3 contains 14 residues. The CDR3 is CASSIGGGTGELFF. As DNA, the CDR3 is TGTGCCAGTAGTATAGGGGGAGGCACCGGGGAGCTGTTTTTT.

This sequence joins TRBV28 and TRBJ2-3; the D is unclear. V dropped 1 base and J dropped 2 bases, with 4 bases sitting between them. From germline, CDR1 is MDHEN and CDR2 SYDVKM. This CDR3 comprises 13 residues. DNA of the CDR3: TGTGCCAGCAGTTTATTGGCCACAGATACGCAGTATTTT. Translating it yields CASSLLATDTQYF.

The rearrangement links TRBV25-1 to TRBJ1-6, with D uncertain. Trimming took off 4 bases at V and 12 bases at J, with 19 bases between the two ends. There are 15 residues in the CDR3. Germline loops: CDR1 MGHDK, CDR2 SYGVNS. The CDR3 DNA follows: TGTGCCAGCAGTGGGAGGACGGTTGGAAATGGACCCCTCCACTTT. This codes for CASSGRTVGNGPLHF.

The chain links TRBV7-9 to TRBJ2-3; 7 positions match TRBD1. Germline values: CDR1 SEHNR, CDR2 FQNEAQ (reference sequence). With 6 bases clipped from V and 3 bases from J, the junction kept 12 bases outside the gene matches. This CDR3 is built from 16 residues. Written as DNA, the CDR3 is TGTGCCAGCAGTGACTTGGGACAGACAGAAACAGATACGCAGTATTTT. This translates into CASSDLGQTETDTQYF.

The rearrangement links TRBV3-1 (or the pseudogene TRBV3-2) to TRBJ1-5; no reliable D call. V was shortened by 0 bases and J by 5 bases, with 8 bases between the two germline ends. The CDR3 is 14 amino acids. CDR1 and CDR2 from the germline V gene are LGHDT and YNNKEL (reference sequence). CDR3 residues: CASSQDLRDQPQHF. The CDR3 nucleotides are TGTGCCAGCAGCCAAGATCTGAGGGATCAGCCCCAGCATTTT.

The V and J genes are TRBV6-1 and TRBJ2-1; 7 nucleotides align to TRBD1. V lost 1 base and J lost 3; bases outside the gene matches: 3. Germline CDR1 reads MNHNS; CDR2 reads SASEGT. The CDR3 sequence is 15 residues long. The CDR3 is CASSEEGQNYNEQFF. CDR3 DNA sequence: TGTGCCAGCAGTGAAGAGGGACAGAACTACAATGAGCAGTTCTTC.

CDR3 sequence: CASSSFPGLEKLFF. The CDR3 DNA sequence: TGCGCCAGCAGCTCCTTCCCAGGGCTGGAAAAACTGTTTTTT. The rearrangement joins TRBV5-1 to TRBJ1-4; weak D call: TRBD1 (5 bases). Trimming cost V 3 bases and J 8 bases, with 14 bases left between them. Germline loops: CDR1 SGHRS, CDR2 YFSETQ. This CDR3 is 14 amino acids long.

This chain connects TRBV9 to TRBJ1-1; D may be TRBD1 (6 bases). The ends were cut back, 3 bases at V and 3 bases at J, with 12 bases in the middle. The CDR3 runs to 14 residues. Germline V lookup: CDR1 SGDLS, CDR2 YYNGEE. The DNA of the CDR3 is TGTGCCAGCAGCGCACAGGGAGGGGACACTGAAGCTTTCTTT. Encoded protein: CASSAQGGDTEAFF.

J is TRBJ1-4 and V is TRBV29-1, with a weak D call TRBD1 (5 bases). V shed 0 bases and J shed 3 bases, with 11 bases lying between them. This CDR3 is built from 15 residues. Germline lookup yields CDR1 SQVTM and CDR2 ANQGSEA. The CDR3 spells CSVEDTGSPNEKLFF. Here the CDR3 DNA reads TGCAGCGTTGAAGATACAGGTTCGCCTAATGAAAAACTGTTTTTT.

This CDR3 reads CASSHDSYNEQFF. CDR3 DNA: TGTGCCAGCAGTCATGACAGCTACAATGAGCAGTTCTTC. The chain recombines TRBV13 with TRBJ2-1, with D maybe TRBD1 (5 bases). Trimming pared 6 bases from V and 3 bases from J, leaving 9 bases between. CDR1 and CDR2 (germline): PRHDT, FYEKMQ (reference sequence). There are 13 residues in the CDR3.

This clone was recorded only once. This rearrangement joins TRBV6-5 to TRBJ1-6; TRBD1 matches at 8 bases. CDR1 and CDR2 (germline): MNHEY, SVGAGI. The CDR3 length is 15 residues. The ends lost 6 bases at V and 7 bases at J; junction bases unmatched: 8. CDR3 bases: TGTGCCAGCAGCCCCAGACAGGGGAGAAATTCACCCCTCCACTTT. Protein: CASSPRQGRNSPLHF.

The rearrangement uses TRBV5-5 and TRBJ2-6; 12 bases agree with TRBD1. The junction had 7 bases not matched to a gene; V was cut back by 1 base and J by 2 bases. Per germline, CDR1 SGHKS and CDR2 YYEKEE (reference sequence). The CDR3 runs to 19 residues. The CDR3 reads CASSLPTGTGGAGANVLTF. As DNA, the CDR3 is TGTGCCAGCAGCTTGCCCACCGGGACAGGGGGCGCTGGGGCCAACGTCCTGACTTTC.

The chain employs TRBV7-6 and TRBJ2-7, with TRBD2 as a possible D gene (6 bases). This CDR3 contains 15 residues. Germline CDR1 is SGHVS and CDR2 is FNYEAQ. Trimming removed 3 bases at V and 7 bases at J, with 19 bases between. This CDR3 is CASSLSGLSGGEQYF. The CDR3, as DNA: TGTGCCAGCAGCTTGTCGGGACTCTCTGGGGGGGAGCAGTACTTC.

This clone was observed a few times. This chain links TRBV10-1 with TRBJ2-7; 8 bases are a match to TRBD2. The CDR3 length is 14 residues. Looked up from germline, CDR1 is WNHNN and CDR2 is SYGVQD (reference sequence). Unmatched junction bases numbered 6, after V lost 5 bases and J lost 3 bases. The CDR3 loop is CASSPREGGYEQYF. The CDR3 nucleotides read TGCGCCAGCAGTCCCCGGGAGGGTGGCTACGAGCAGTACTTC.

V and J are TRBV27 and TRBJ1-1, with TRBD1 matching 9 bases. The CDR3 contains 13 residues. Germline trimming cut 6 bases from V and 1 base from J; bases unmatched to any gene: 0. The V gene's germline CDR1 is MNHEY and CDR2 SMNVEV (reference sequence). CDR3 region: CASRGQGNTEAFF. The CDR3 bases are TGTGCCAGCAGGGGACAGGGGAACACTGAAGCTTTCTTT.

The chain employs TRBV7-9 and TRBJ2-5, with 11 bases lining up with TRBD2. The CDR3 contains 14 residues. With 5 bases clipped from V and 7 bases from J, the junction kept 6 bases outside the gene matches. Germline V gene sequence: CDR1 SEHNR, CDR2 FQNEAQ (reference sequence). The CDR3 spells CASSAGGTSGTQYF. The DNA for the CDR3 is TGTGCCAGCAGCGCGGGCGGGACTAGCGGGACCCAGTACTTC.

This rearrangement joins TRBV7-9 to TRBJ1-4; maybe TRBD1 (6 bases). The V end was cut by 5 bases, the J end by 5 bases, with 18 bases between. The CDR3 extends over 16 amino acids. Per the germline V gene, CDR1 is SEHNR and CDR2 is FQNEAQ (reference sequence). Here the CDR3 DNA reads TGTGCCAGCAGCCCGATAACGATGGGGGCGAATGAAAAACTGTTTTTT. This sequence encodes CASSPITMGANEKLFF.

V gene TRBV4-2 combines with J gene TRBJ1-1; unclear D gene. The germline V and J ends were trimmed by 4 bases and 5 bases, with 8 bases remaining between them. This CDR3 has 12 amino acids. The germline CDR1 and CDR2 sequences are LGHNA and YNFKEQ. CDR3 coding DNA: TGTGCCAGCAGCCGGAGGCAGACTGAAGCTTTCTTT. Protein sequence: CASSRRQTEAFF.

J is TRBJ1-5 and V is TRBV30, with TRBD1 matching 7 bases. This CDR3 region has 13 residues. Germline loops: CDR1 GTSNPN, CDR2 SVGIG (reference sequence). J gave up 5 bases and V 5 bases, and 6 bases lay outside the gene matches. CDR3 loop: CAWAGGRDQPQHF. Written as DNA, the CDR3 is TGTGCCTGGGCAGGGGGTAGGGATCAGCCCCAGCATTTT. The full variable domain, with the rest looked up from reference TRBV30 and TRBJ1-5, is SQTIHQWPATLVQPVGSPLSLECTVEGTSNPNLYWYRQAAGRGLQLLFYSVGIGQISSEVPQNLSASRPQDRQFILSSKKLLLSDSGFYLCAWAGGRDQPQHFGDGTRLSIL.